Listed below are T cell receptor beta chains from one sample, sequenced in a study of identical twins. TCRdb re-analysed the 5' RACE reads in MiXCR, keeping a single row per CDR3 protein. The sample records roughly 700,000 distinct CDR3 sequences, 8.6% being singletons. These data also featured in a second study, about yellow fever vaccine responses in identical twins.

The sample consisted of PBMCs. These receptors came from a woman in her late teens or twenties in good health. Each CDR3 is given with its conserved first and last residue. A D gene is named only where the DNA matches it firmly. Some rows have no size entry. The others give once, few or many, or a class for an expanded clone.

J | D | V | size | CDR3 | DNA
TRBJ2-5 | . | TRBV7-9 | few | CASSLRQALGQETQYF | TGTGCCAGCAGCCTCAGACAGGCCCTTGGACAAGAGACCCAGTACTTC
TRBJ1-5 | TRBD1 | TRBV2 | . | CASSGTGLNQPQHF | TGTGCCAGCAGTGGGACAGGTTTAAATCAGCCCCAGCATTTT
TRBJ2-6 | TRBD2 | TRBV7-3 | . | CASSLGLAGTSSGANVLTF | TGTGCCAGCAGCTTAGGACTAGCGGGGACCTCGTCTGGGGCCAACGTCCTGACTTTC
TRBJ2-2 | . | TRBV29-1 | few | CSLQDSNTGELFF | TGCAGCTTACAGGACAGTAACACCGGGGAGCTGTTTTTT
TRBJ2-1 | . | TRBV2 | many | CASSVGRGRRNEQFF | TGTGCCAGCAGCGTTGGGCGGGGGCGTCGTAATGAGCAGTTCTTC
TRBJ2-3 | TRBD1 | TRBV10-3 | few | CATQDSQGADTQYF | TGTGCCACCCAGGATAGTCAGGGGGCAGATACGCAGTATTTT
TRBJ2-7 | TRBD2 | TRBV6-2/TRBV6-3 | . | CASSSPGGSFHEQYF | TGTGCCAGCAGTTCCCCCGGCGGGAGTTTCCACGAGCAGTACTTC
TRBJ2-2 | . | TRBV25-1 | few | CASSEVGRTGELFF | TGTGCCAGCAGTGAGGTTGGGCGCACCGGGGAGCTGTTTTTT
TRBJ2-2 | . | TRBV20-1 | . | CSARDYIGELFF | TGCAGTGCTAGAGACTATATCGGGGAGCTGTTTTTT
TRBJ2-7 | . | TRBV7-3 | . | CASSFGPGGEQYF | TGTGCCAGCAGCTTCGGACCCGGCGGGGAGCAGTACTTC
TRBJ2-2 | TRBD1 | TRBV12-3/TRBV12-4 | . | CASRPWDRANTGELFF | TGTGCCAGCAGGCCATGGGACAGGGCGAACACCGGGGAGCTGTTTTTT
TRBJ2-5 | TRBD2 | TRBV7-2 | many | CASSFERGIRETQYF | TGTGCCAGCAGCTTTGAGCGGGGGATTCGAGAGACCCAGTACTTC
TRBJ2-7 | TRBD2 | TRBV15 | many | CATSRDLLASRREQYF | TGTGCCACCAGCAGAGATTTACTAGCGAGTCGTCGGGAGCAGTACTTC
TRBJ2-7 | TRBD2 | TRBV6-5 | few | CASSYFASGDFYEQYF | TGTGCCAGCAGTTACTTCGCTAGCGGGGATTTCTACGAGCAGTACTTC
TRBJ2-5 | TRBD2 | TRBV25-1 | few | CASSELGLAQETQYF | TGTGCCAGCAGTGAATTAGGACTAGCCCAAGAGACCCAGTACTTC
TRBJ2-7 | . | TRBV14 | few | CASSHLGLGEQYF | TGTGCCAGCAGCCATCTTGGTCTGGGGGAGCAGTACTTC
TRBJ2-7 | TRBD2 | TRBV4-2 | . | CASSQEVSGGSYEQYF | TGTGCCAGCAGCCAAGAGGTTAGCGGGGGTTCCTACGAGCAGTACTTC
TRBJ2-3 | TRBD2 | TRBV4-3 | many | CASSQNRDYPIVTDTQYF | TGCGCCAGCAGCCAAAACCGGGACTACCCTATTGTCACAGATACGCAGTATTTT
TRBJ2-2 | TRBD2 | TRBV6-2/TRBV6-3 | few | CASSWTPTSGRANTGELFF | TGTGCCAGCAGTTGGACCCCGACTAGCGGGAGAGCGAACACCGGGGAGCTGTTTTTT
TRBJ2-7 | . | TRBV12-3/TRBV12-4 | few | CASSTSEPYEQYF | TGTGCCAGCAGCACCAGTGAACCTTACGAGCAGTACTTC
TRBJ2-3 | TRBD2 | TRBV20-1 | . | CSAFIAGTSTDTQYF | TGCAGTGCTTTCATAGCGGGAACTAGCACAGATACGCAGTATTTT
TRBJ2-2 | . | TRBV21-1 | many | CASISPNLNTGELFF | TGTGCCAGCATTTCCCCGAATCTGAACACCGGGGAGCTGTTTTTT
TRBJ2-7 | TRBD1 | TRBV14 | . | CASSQEDRDPYEQYF | TGTGCCAGCAGCCAAGAGGACAGGGACCCCTACGAGCAGTACTTC
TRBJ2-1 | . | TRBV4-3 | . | CASSKDWTRGNEQFF | TGCGCCAGCAGCAAAGACTGGACTAGGGGGAATGAGCAGTTCTTC
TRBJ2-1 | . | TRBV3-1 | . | CASSQVGVVTSGGSYNEQFF | TGTGCCAGCAGCCAAGTTGGTGTGGTTACAAGTGGAGGCTCCTACAATGAGCAGTTCTTC
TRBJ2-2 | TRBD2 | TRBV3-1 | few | CASSQGGSGGANTGELFF | TGTGCCAGCAGCCAAGGCGGTAGCGGGGGGGCGAACACCGGGGAGCTGTTTTTT
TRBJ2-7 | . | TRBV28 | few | CASSTARHPRPYEQYF | TGTGCCAGCAGCACGGCCCGGCACCCCAGGCCCTACGAGCAGTACTTC
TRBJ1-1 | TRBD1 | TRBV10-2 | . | CASRPGTGTEAFF | TGCGCCAGCAGACCCGGGACAGGGACTGAAGCTTTCTTT
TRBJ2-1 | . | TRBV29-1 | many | CSVEGGVGISYNEQFF | TGCAGCGTTGAAGGGGGGGTCGGGATCTCCTACAATGAGCAGTTCTTC
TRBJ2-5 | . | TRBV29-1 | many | CSVGVVEGMAQYF | TGCAGCGTTGGAGTCGTAGAAGGGATGGCCCAGTACTTC